This TCR beta chain was recovered during a study of T cell responses to AZD1222 COVID-19 vaccine. Study-wide points: Spike-specific TCR repertoires showed rising breadth and depth after two AZD1222 doses.

Sequenced by immunoSEQ multiplex PCR; TCRdb stores in-frame clones only, minus some. The table has 170,000 or so clones, 75% to 90% seen once. Trimming left V 0 bases short and J 1 base short, with 8 bases between. CDR1 is SGHNT and CDR2 is YYREEE in the germline V gene (reference sequence). This CDR3 comprises 14 residues. Comments on this clone: Its target is not known.

This receptor was obtained from an adult in good health. Material: peripheral blood, obtained on day 0 of AZD1222 vaccination. V is TRBV5-4 and J is TRBJ2-7; unclear D gene. The CDR3 sequence is CASSLDPSSYEQYF. CDR3 DNA sequence: TGTGCCAGCAGCTTGGACCCCAGTTCCTACGAGCAGTACTTC.